These 30 T cell receptor beta chains originate from one sample sequenced in a study of blood T cells in healthy people across ages. For the second PCR, which ran for about 6 to 11 cycles, a sample-barcoded 5' primer and a J-beta primer mix were used. TCRdb re-derived calls from the 5' RACE reads in MiXCR, one entry per CDR3 protein. The sample holds some 700,000 distinct CDR3 sequences, about 24% seen once. Input material: blood. These receptors originate from a man between 65 and 85 years old in good health.

This clonotype showed up many times. This sequence joins TRBV4-1 and TRBJ1-5; the match to TRBD1 covers 8 bases. Trimming at V came to 2 bases and at J to 6 bases, leaving 6 bases not matched to a gene. From germline, CDR1 is MGHRA and CDR2 YSYEKL. The CDR3 totals 15 residues. The CDR3, as DNA: TGCGCCAGCAGCCAACATGACAGGGGATCTCAGCCCCAGCATTTT. It translates to CASSQHDRGSQPQHF.

The rearrangement uses TRBV7-9 and TRBJ2-5, with D maybe TRBD2 (6 bases). The end of the DNA fits TRBJ2-1 better, so the J call may be wrong. The V gene's germline CDR1 is SEHNR and CDR2 FQNEAQ (reference sequence). This CDR3 spans 13 amino acids. The CDR3 DNA sequence: TGTGCCAGCAGCTTAAATGCGGGATATGAGCAGTTCTTC. Its translation is CASSLNAGYEQFF.

This clonotype was seen only a few times. The J gene is TRBJ1-1, the V gene TRBV29-1; perhaps TRBD1 as D (6 bases). V lost 7 bases, J lost 5 bases, and 17 bases lay in between. This CDR3 has 13 residues. Germline V gene data show CDR1 as SQVTM and CDR2 as ANQGSEA. The CDR3: CSAIQGLRTEAFF. CDR3 sequence (DNA): TGCAGCGCTATACAGGGCCTGAGGACTGAAGCTTTCTTT.

V gene TRBV5-1 combines with J gene TRBJ2-1, with 8 positions matching TRBD2. In germline, CDR1 is SGHRS, CDR2 YFSETQ. The CDR3 length is 15 residues. The V and J ends lost 5 bases and 3 bases, in that order; junction bases with no gene match: 7. The CDR3 coding sequence is TGCGCCAGCAGTTCGGGGGGGCCGAACTACAATGAGCAGTTCTTC. Encoded protein: CASSSGGPNYNEQFF.

V gene TRBV6-5 combines with J gene TRBJ2-2, with 13 bases matching TRBD2. This CDR3 is built from 19 residues. Germline V gene sequence: CDR1 MNHEY, CDR2 SVGAGI. The V and J ends lost 2 bases and 2 bases, in that order; junction bases with no gene match: 8. CDR3 sequence: CASSYHPGTSGINTGELFF. CDR3 sequence (DNA): TGTGCCAGCAGTTACCACCCGGGGACTAGCGGGATAAACACCGGGGAGCTGTTTTTT.

To note about this clonotype: Possible read error: a much larger clone is one base away. The gene calls are TRBV7-2 and TRBJ2-7; 9 bases line up with TRBD1. The CDR3 contains 15 residues. Germline V CDR1 and CDR2: SGHTA, FQGNSA. The CDR3: CASSPIGTGKYEQCF. The CDR3 DNA sequence: TGTGCCAGCAGCCCCATTGGGACAGGGAAGTACGAGCAGTGCTTC.

In its sample, this clonotype was seen a few times. The CDR3 is CASSFQLGLRAFF. The CDR3 DNA sequence: TGTGCCAGCAGTTTCCAGCTGGGTCTTCGAGCTTTCTTT. The chain has TRBV12-3 or TRBV12-4 and TRBJ1-1, with no clear D. CDR3 length: 13 amino acids. Trimming cost V 3 bases and J 10 bases, with 15 bases left between them.

This clonotype was counted between two and nine times. The chain employs TRBV28 and TRBJ2-7, with 8 bases matching TRBD2. Gene TRBJ2-5 matches the end of the DNA better, so the J call may be wrong. The CDR3 has 16 amino acids. Germline CDR1 MDHEN, CDR2 SYDVKM. The CDR3 spells CASSLSGSGDQETQYF. For the CDR3, the DNA is TGTGCCAGCAGTTTATCCGGTAGCGGGGACCAAGAGACCCAGTACTTC.

This clonotype was counted a few times. The rearrangement uses TRBV2 and TRBJ1-2, with D unclear. V dropped 7 bases and J dropped 6 bases, with 18 bases sitting between them. This CDR3 is built from 14 residues. Germline assignment: CDR1 SNHLY and CDR2 FYNNEI. DNA of the CDR3: TGTGCCAGCACCTGGCGGGGTTCCAACGATGGCTACACCTTC. Protein sequence: CASTWRGSNDGYTF.

The rearrangement joins TRBV7-2 to TRBJ2-5; 14 bases fit TRBD2. V trimming: 5 bases; J trimming: 6 bases; junction bases outside the gene matches: 5. The CDR3 loop spans 15 amino acids. Germline V gene lookup returns CDR1 SGHTA and CDR2 FQGNSA. The CDR3 bases are TGTGCCAGCAGCCCAAGGACTAGCGGGAGGCAGACCCAGTACTTC. Translation: CASSPRTSGRQTQYF.

This clonotype has more than one count but fewer than ten. The genes are TRBV14 and TRBJ2-1; TRBD1 matches at 7 bases. The CDR3 sequence is 16 residues long. Germline CDR1 SGHDN, CDR2 FVKESK. V was pared by 3 bases and J by 1 base, with 6 bases of the junction left unmatched. The DNA of the CDR3 is TGTGCCAGCAGCCATCTAAGGACAGGATCCTACAATGAGCAGTTCTTC. It translates to CASSHLRTGSYNEQFF. Supplemented by reference TRBV14 and TRBJ2-1, the full variable domain reads EAGVTQFPSHSVIEKGQTVTLRCDPISGHDNLYWYRRVMGKEIKFLLHFVKESKQDESGMPNNRFLAERTGGTYSTLKVQPAELEDSGVYFCASSHLRTGSYNEQFFGPGTRLTVL.

The rearrangement joins TRBV6-1 to TRBJ1-4; maybe TRBD1 (5 bases). The V end was cut by 8 bases, the J end by 6 bases, with 16 bases between. Germline assignment: CDR1 MNHNS and CDR2 SASEGT. The CDR3 sequence is 14 residues long. The CDR3 sequence: CASGSTERYEKLFF. CDR3 coding DNA: TGTGCCAGCGGGTCGACAGAGAGATATGAAAAACTGTTTTTT.

This clonotype was observed a handful of times. This rearrangement joins TRBV14 to TRBJ1-2, with D maybe TRBD1 (6 bases). With 2 bases removed from V and 8 bases from J, the gap between germline ends came to 18 bases. The germline CDR1 and CDR2 sequences are SGHDN and FVKESK. This CDR3 contains 15 residues. CDR3 in DNA: TGTGCCAGCAGCCAAAGTGCGGGGGGGGCAGAAGGCTACACCTTC. Its translation: CASSQSAGGAEGYTF.

This clonotype was picked up a small number of times. The V and J genes are TRBV20-1 and TRBJ2-7, with 9 positions matching TRBD2. Unmatched junction bases numbered 9, after V lost 0 bases and J lost 3 bases. Germline V gene lookup returns CDR1 DFQATT and CDR2 SNEGSKA (reference sequence). The CDR3 is 16 amino acids. CDR3 sequence reads: CSARDPTTSGRYEQYF. CDR3 in DNA: TGCAGTGCTAGAGATCCGACTACTAGCGGGCGCTACGAGCAGTACTTC.

This clonotype has just a few counts. This rearrangement joins TRBV20-1 to TRBJ1-2; 9 nucleotides match TRBD1. The CDR3 runs to 14 residues. V lost 6 bases and J lost 7; bases outside the gene matches: 12. Looked up from germline, CDR1 is DFQATT and CDR2 is SNEGSKA (reference sequence). CDR3 residues: CSAPGQGLLVGYTF. CDR3 DNA: TGCAGTGCCCCGGGACAGGGTTTATTAGTTGGCTACACCTTC.

In its sample, this clonotype was seen a few times. The V and J genes are TRBV20-1 and TRBJ1-5, with 8 bases that match TRBD1. The germline V gene has CDR1 DFQATT and CDR2 SNEGSKA (reference sequence). The CDR3 loop spans 15 amino acids. J gave up 4 bases and V 3 bases, and 8 bases lay outside the gene matches. The CDR3 spells CSASHRDRKNQPQHF. The CDR3 DNA reads as TGCAGTGCTAGTCACCGGGACAGGAAGAATCAGCCCCAGCATTTT.

There are a few counts of this clonotype. The V and J genes are TRBV19 and TRBJ2-5, with D tentatively TRBD1 (6 bases). Germline loops: CDR1 LNHDA, CDR2 SQIVND (reference sequence). V shed 10 bases and J shed 9 bases, with 21 bases lying between them. The CDR3 totals 13 residues. The chain's CDR3 is CATIDRQDKSQYF. DNA for the CDR3: TGTGCCACCATAGACCGACAGGACAAGTCCCAGTACTTC. The full variable domain, rest sourced from reference TRBV19 and TRBJ2-5, is DGGITQSPKYLFRKEGQNVTLSCEQNLNHDAMYWYRQDPGQGLRLIYYSQIVNDFQKGDIAEGYSVSREKKESFPLTVTSAQKNPTAFYLCATIDRQDKSQYFGPGTRLLVL.

In this sample, this clonotype turned up once. This chain uses TRBV2 with TRBJ2-3; the D gene is possibly TRBD2 (5 bases). This CDR3 is 14 amino acids long. Germline V gives CDR1 SNHLY, CDR2 FYNNEI. Trimming pared 11 bases from V and 1 base from J, leaving 16 bases between. The CDR3 loop is CAGALSAGTDTQYF. The CDR3 DNA reads as TGTGCCGGTGCCCTTTCAGCGGGCACAGATACGCAGTATTTT.

This clonotype appeared a few times. This chain links TRBV7-6 with TRBJ2-1; D remains ambiguous. The CDR3 is 16 amino acids. Trimming took off 6 bases at V and 0 bases at J, with 15 bases between the two ends. CDR1 is SGHVS, CDR2 FNYEAQ, per germline. CDR3: CASSPKSFSSYNEQFF. As DNA, the CDR3 is TGTGCCAGCAGTCCTAAATCTTTCAGCTCCTACAATGAGCAGTTCTTC.

This clonotype was counted between two and nine times. J is TRBJ2-5 and V is TRBV12-3 or TRBV12-4, with D tentatively TRBD2 (5 bases). The better agreement between TRBJ2-7 and the DNA end casts doubt on the J call. The CDR3 runs to 15 residues. CDR3 nucleotide sequence: TGTGCCAGCAGTTTCGGTAGCGCCCTGGTAGGCGAGCAGTACTTC. Its protein product is CASSFGSALVGEQYF.

This clonotype was observed a handful of times. The chain is built from TRBV2 and TRBJ2-7; unclear D gene. This CDR3 has 14 amino acids. Germline V lookup: CDR1 SNHLY, CDR2 FYNNEI. The germline V and J ends were trimmed by 0 bases and 2 bases, with 8 bases remaining between them. The CDR3 nucleotides read TGTGCCAGCAGTGAAGCGCCCCCACCCTACGAGCAGTACTTC. It encodes CASSEAPPPYEQYF.

Details on this clonotype: A read error may produce the germline difference seen at one junction end. The chain is built from TRBV5-1 and TRBJ1-6; D gene uncertain. CDR3 length: 14 amino acids. Germline V CDR1 and CDR2: SGHRS, YFSETQ. This CDR3 is CASGGGSYNSPLHF. CDR3 sequence (DNA): TGCGCCAGCGGCGGTGGCTCCTATAATTCGCCCCTCCACTTT.

This clonotype was recorded many times. This sequence joins TRBV12-3 or TRBV12-4 and TRBJ2-5, with D unclear. Trimming left V 3 bases short and J 5 bases short, with 10 bases between. There are 13 residues in the CDR3. CDR3 coding DNA: TGTGCCAGCAGTTTTACACTTCGGGAGACCCAGTACTTC. It yields the protein CASSFTLRETQYF.

There are a few counts of this clonotype. The gene calls are TRBV6-2 or TRBV6-3 and TRBJ2-1, with no clear D. Trimming cost V 5 bases and J 3 bases, with 14 bases left between them. CDR1 and CDR2 (germline): MNHEY, SVGEGT. CDR3 length: 15 amino acids. CDR3 amino acids: CASSVPGRRYNEQFF. The CDR3, as DNA: TGTGCCAGCAGTGTCCCCGGACGCCGCTACAATGAGCAGTTCTTC.

The V gene is TRBV5-1, the J gene TRBJ1-1, with 7 bases lining up with TRBD1. The CDR3 runs to 18 residues. CDR1 and CDR2 (germline): SGHRS, YFSETQ. Trimming removed 6 bases from V and 3 bases from J; junction bases left unmatched: 20. The CDR3, as DNA: TGCGCCAGCACCCAAGGCCGCAACAGGGGCCTTAGAGACACTGAAGCTTTCTTT. Protein: CASTQGRNRGLRDTEAFF.

The rearrangement uses TRBV20-1 and TRBJ2-5; TRBD2 might be the D (6 bases). Between the trimmed V and J ends, which lost 4 bases and 11 bases, there was a span of 17 bases. The CDR3 extends over 12 amino acids. Germline V gene data show CDR1 as DFQATT and CDR2 as SNEGSKA (reference sequence). The CDR3 DNA follows: TGCAGTGCTACTCCCATGGAGGGTGAGCAGTACTTC. Protein product: CSATPMEGEQYF.

This chain connects TRBV5-1 to TRBJ2-2, with D possibly TRBD1 on 6 matching bases. This CDR3 has 15 residues. From germline, CDR1 is SGHRS and CDR2 YFSETQ. The germline V and J ends were trimmed by 5 bases and 0 bases, with 11 bases remaining between them. CDR3 protein: CASRTGTSNTGELFF. CDR3 nucleotides: TGCGCCAGCAGAACCGGGACATCGAACACCGGGGAGCTGTTTTTT.

This clonotype occurred a few times. The V call is TRBV5-1, the J call TRBJ2-2, with a weak D call TRBD1 (5 bases). Germline lookup yields CDR1 SGHRS and CDR2 YFSETQ. Trimming took off 0 bases at V and 2 bases at J, with 8 bases between the two ends. The CDR3 contains 15 residues. This CDR3 reads CASSLERGNTGELFF. CDR3 nucleotide sequence: TGCGCCAGCAGCTTGGAAAGGGGAAACACCGGGGAGCTGTTTTTT.

A few counts support this clonotype. The J gene is TRBJ2-5, the V gene TRBV29-1, with a possible D match to TRBD1 (6 bases). CDR1 is SQVTM, CDR2 ANQGSEA, per germline. Trimming stripped 1 base from V and 2 bases from J, with 8 bases between. This CDR3 has 13 residues. CDR3 in amino acids: CSVEGQAQETQYF. CDR3 in DNA: TGCAGCGTTGAAGGACAGGCGCAAGAGACCCAGTACTTC.

This clonotype was counted between two and nine times. CDR3 in DNA: TGTGCCAGCAGACCCGAAGTAGTACGGACTGAAGCTTTCTTT. Translating gives CASRPEVVRTEAFF. V gene TRBV6-5 combines with J gene TRBJ1-1; no definite D call. CDR3 length: 14 amino acids. V lost 6 bases and J 5 bases, leaving 16 bases between the germline ends. The germline CDR1 and CDR2 sequences are MNHEY and SVGAGI.